These T cell receptor beta chains were read from a single sample in a study of blood T cell repertoires in COVID-19. Some clones are missing from TCRdb's copy, which holds only in-frame ones; the method was immunoSEQ multiplex PCR. This sample has some 460,000 clones, with about nine tenths found just once. Sequenced sample: PBMCs or T cells enriched from blood (not recorded which). These receptors were obtained from a young woman who had recovered from COVID-19. Each CDR3 is given with its conserved first and last residue. Each record gives: V gene, D gene, clone size, J gene, CDR3 DNA, CDR3 protein. A D gene is named only where the DNA matches it firmly. Clone size is shown for a subset of rows, as once, few, many or a class of expanded clone.

v_call: TRBV28
d_call: TRBD1
clone_size: few
j_call: TRBJ1-5
cdr3_nt: TGTGCCAGCTCCTACCGGGACAGGGACGTTTGGAGCAATCAGCCCCAGCATTTT
cdr3_aa: CASSYRDRDVWSNQPQHF

v_call: TRBV2
d_call: -
clone_size: -
j_call: TRBJ1-5
cdr3_nt: TGTGCCAGCAGTGAAAATACAGGGTCGAATCAGCCCCAGCATTTT
cdr3_aa: CASSENTGSNQPQHF

v_call: TRBV6-5
d_call: TRBD1
clone_size: -
j_call: TRBJ1-5
cdr3_nt: TGTGCCAGCAGTTCCAGGACAGGACTTAGGCAGCCCCAGCATTTT
cdr3_aa: CASSSRTGLRQPQHF

v_call: TRBV7-2
d_call: -
clone_size: -
j_call: TRBJ2-1
cdr3_nt: TGTGCCAGCAGCTTAGAACAGGACAATGAGCAGTTCTTC
cdr3_aa: CASSLEQDNEQFF

v_call: TRBV7-8
d_call: -
clone_size: -
j_call: TRBJ2-7
cdr3_nt: TGTGCCAGCAGCTTACTCAGCGACGGCCTCTTAGAGCAGTACTTC
cdr3_aa: CASSLLSDGLLEQYF

v_call: TRBV27
d_call: TRBD2
clone_size: -
j_call: TRBJ2-2
cdr3_nt: TGTGCCAGCAGACTAGCGGGGGGCATCGATGGGGAGCTGTTTTTT
cdr3_aa: CASRLAGGIDGELFF

v_call: TRBV5-1
d_call: TRBD1
clone_size: -
j_call: TRBJ2-1
cdr3_nt: TGCGCCAGCAGCTCTTGGACAGGGACCCCCTACAATGAGCAGTTCTTC
cdr3_aa: CASSSWTGTPYNEQFF

v_call: TRBV5-6
d_call: TRBD2
clone_size: -
j_call: TRBJ2-4
cdr3_nt: TGTGCCAGCACCTCCCTGCGGGGGGCCGGAGACATTCAGTACTTC
cdr3_aa: CASTSLRGAGDIQYF

v_call: TRBV5-1
d_call: TRBD1
clone_size: -
j_call: TRBJ2-5
cdr3_nt: TGCGCCAGCGACCCGACGGGACAGGGGGATGAGACCCAGTACTTC
cdr3_aa: CASDPTGQGDETQYF

v_call: TRBV3-1/TRBV3-2
d_call: -
clone_size: few
j_call: TRBJ1-3
cdr3_nt: TGTGCCAGCAGCCAAGTCCCCAGGGATCCTGGAAACACCATATATTTT
cdr3_aa: CASSQVPRDPGNTIYF

v_call: TRBV2
d_call: -
clone_size: -
j_call: TRBJ1-2
cdr3_nt: TGTTCATCCCTTACGGAACAGCCGGGGGGCTACACCTTC
cdr3_aa: CSSLTEQPGGYTF

v_call: TRBV5-4
d_call: -
clone_size: once
j_call: TRBJ2-1
cdr3_nt: TGTGCCAGCAGCTTGGCGGGAGACTACAATGAGCAGTTCTTC
cdr3_aa: CASSLAGDYNEQFF

v_call: TRBV3-1/TRBV3-2
d_call: -
clone_size: -
j_call: TRBJ1-5
cdr3_nt: TGTGCCAGCAGCCCAGGCGACGGGCCCCAGCATTTT
cdr3_aa: CASSPGDGPQHF

v_call: TRBV28
d_call: TRBD1
clone_size: -
j_call: TRBJ1-6
cdr3_nt: TGTGCCAGCAGTCCGAGGACAGGGGGCAATTCACCCCTCCACTTT
cdr3_aa: CASSPRTGGNSPLHF

v_call: TRBV7-2
d_call: -
clone_size: -
j_call: TRBJ1-2
cdr3_nt: TGTGCCAGCAGCTTTGGGGCGGTCTATGGCTACACCTTC
cdr3_aa: CASSFGAVYGYTF

v_call: TRBV5-4
d_call: TRBD1
clone_size: -
j_call: TRBJ1-2
cdr3_nt: TGTGCCAGCAGCCTTAGGGACAGGGACTATGGCTACACCTTC
cdr3_aa: CASSLRDRDYGYTF

v_call: TRBV5-1
d_call: -
clone_size: -
j_call: TRBJ1-1
cdr3_nt: TGCGCCAGCAGCTTCCCAGGGTTAACTGAAGCTTTCTTT
cdr3_aa: CASSFPGLTEAFF

v_call: TRBV6-5
d_call: -
clone_size: -
j_call: TRBJ1-1
cdr3_nt: TGTGCCAGCAGCCCCGGGACAACGAACACTGAAGCTTTCTTT
cdr3_aa: CASSPGTTNTEAFF

v_call: TRBV18
d_call: -
clone_size: -
j_call: TRBJ1-1
cdr3_nt: TGTGCCAGCTCACCCGCGACAGGTTCCTCTGAAGCTTTCTTT
cdr3_aa: CASSPATGSSEAFF

v_call: TRBV3-1/TRBV3-2
d_call: -
clone_size: -
j_call: TRBJ1-4
cdr3_nt: TGTGCCAGCAGCCTACAGGGAAAACTGTTTTTT
cdr3_aa: CASSLQGKLFF

v_call: TRBV19
d_call: -
clone_size: few
j_call: TRBJ2-5
cdr3_nt: TGTGCCTCCTCCGGGTGGGAGGAAGAGACCCAGTACTTC
cdr3_aa: CASSGWEEETQYF

v_call: TRBV5-1
d_call: -
clone_size: once
j_call: TRBJ1-5
cdr3_nt: TGCGCCAGCAGCTTGGATGTAACCGGGGGTCAGCCCCAGCATTTT
cdr3_aa: CASSLDVTGGQPQHF

v_call: TRBV3-1/TRBV3-2
d_call: -
clone_size: -
j_call: TRBJ2-3
cdr3_nt: TGTGCCAGTGGGTTAAACGGACTCGGCACAGATACGCAGTATTTT
cdr3_aa: CASGLNGLGTDTQYF